A single sample gave rise to the 14 T cell receptor beta chains below, sequenced in a study of T-cell memory formation after mild COVID-19. TCRdb re-called the 5' RACE reads with MiXCR, one entry per CDR3 protein. The data show 140,000 to 150,000 distinct CDR3 sequences, with about a fifth seen just once and approximately 2.3% held by the top ten. Sequencing was carried out using PBMCs or a T cell subset sorted from them (not recorded which). These receptor sequences come from an adult woman who had mild COVID-19 (a few samples of this study predate the infection). Cell type and time point are not known.

This chain uses TRBV24-1 with TRBJ2-4, with D possibly TRBD1 on 5 matching bases. Trimming left V 4 bases short and J 4 bases short, with 7 bases between. Germline V gene lookup returns CDR1 KGHDR and CDR2 SFDVKD. CDR3 length: 13 amino acids. CDR3 amino acids: CATSEPGKNIQYF. The CDR3 region has the DNA TGTGCCACCAGTGAGCCAGGGAAAAACATTCAGTACTTC.

This clonotype has more than one count but fewer than ten. V is TRBV6-4 and J is TRBJ2-5; 7 nucleotides match TRBD2. CDR1 is MRHNA, CDR2 SNTAGT, per germline. V lost 2 bases and J lost 5; bases outside the gene matches: 5. The CDR3 extends over 14 amino acids. CDR3 coding DNA: TGTGCCAGCAGTGACCGGGGGGTCGAGGAGACCCAGTACTTC. Its translation is CASSDRGVEETQYF.

The V and J genes are TRBV6-1 and TRBJ2-7, with 7 bases matching TRBD2. The V gene's germline CDR1 is MNHNS and CDR2 SASEGT. J lost 7 bases, V lost 0 bases, and 6 bases had no gene match. The CDR3 length is 14 residues. The CDR3 DNA reads as TGTGCCAGCAGTGAAGCGTGGCGGGAGAGGGAGCAGTACTTC. Protein: CASSEAWREREQYF.

The rearrangement uses TRBV7-2 and TRBJ2-7, with 7 bases lining up with TRBD1. V shed 5 bases and J 2 bases; nucleotides not matched to a gene: 12. Germline V gives CDR1 SGHTA, CDR2 FQGNSA. This CDR3 is 16 amino acids long. DNA for the CDR3: TGTGCCAGCAGCATCTCATCCGGAACAGGGGCCTACGAGCAGTACTTC. It codes for CASSISSGTGAYEQYF.

The chain joins TRBV5-1 to TRBJ1-2, with a possible D match to TRBD1 (5 bases). V gave up 3 bases and J gave up 4 bases, with 10 bases separating them. Looked up from germline, CDR1 is SGHRS and CDR2 is YFSETQ. The CDR3 length is 13 residues. CDR3 nucleotides: TGCGCCAGCAGCTCGGGGGGGACCTATGGCTACACCTTC. Protein product: CASSSGGTYGYTF.

The chain joins TRBV7-9 to TRBJ1-1; D unresolved. CDR3 length: 15 residues. V was shortened by 3 bases and J by 2 bases, with 13 bases between the two germline ends. Germline assignment: CDR1 SEHNR and CDR2 FQNEAQ (reference sequence). In DNA, the CDR3 is TGTGCCAGCAGCTTCACCTCTCGTAGTAACACTGAAGCTTTCTTT. This encodes CASSFTSRSNTEAFF.

This chain uses TRBV5-5 with TRBJ2-2, with no clear D. The CDR3 has 16 residues. Germline V gene sequence: CDR1 SGHKS, CDR2 YYEKEE (reference sequence). The V end was cut by 2 bases, the J end by 1 base, with 12 bases between. The DNA for the CDR3 is TGTGCCAGCAGCTTCCAGGTTGGGCTGAACACCGGGGAGCTGTTTTTT. Its protein is CASSFQVGLNTGELFF.

In its sample, this clonotype was seen a few times. The chain links TRBV12-3 or TRBV12-4 to TRBJ2-7; TRBD2 matches 8 bases. This CDR3 comprises 13 residues. V dropped 3 bases and J dropped 6; count of bases not matched to a gene: 4. Written as DNA, the CDR3 is TGTGCCAGCAGTTTTGAAGCGGGAGTCGAGCAGTACTTC. Protein: CASSFEAGVEQYF.

This clonotype has just a few counts. The chain carries TRBV7-2 and TRBJ1-2; maybe TRBD1 (5 bases). Between the trimmed V and J ends, which lost 5 bases and 7 bases, there was a span of 11 bases. The CDR3 has 12 amino acids. From germline, CDR1 is SGHTA and CDR2 FQGNSA. CDR3 nucleotide sequence: TGTGCCAGCAGCACAAGGGGTGGTGGCTACACCTTC. Its protein product is CASSTRGGGYTF.

In this sample, this clonotype turned up a few times. The chain is built from TRBV4-1 and TRBJ2-7; a weak D match, TRBD2 (6 bases). The germline V and J ends were trimmed by 4 bases and 2 bases, with 12 bases remaining between them. CDR1 is MGHRA, CDR2 YSYEKL, per germline. The CDR3 spans 14 residues. The CDR3 bases are TGCGCCAGCAGCCGCGGGGTAGGAGCCTACGAGCAGTACTTC. Translated, it gives CASSRGVGAYEQYF.

The chain links TRBV12-3 or TRBV12-4 to TRBJ1-3; TRBD1 might be the D (6 bases). This CDR3 comprises 14 residues. Trimming took 6 bases from V and 3 from J, leaving 12 bases between them. The CDR3 coding sequence is TGTGCCAGCAGACACCGGACAGATGGAAACACCATATATTTT. Its protein is CASRHRTDGNTIYF.

The chain employs TRBV24-1 and TRBJ2-1; perhaps TRBD1 as D (6 bases). Germline loops: CDR1 KGHDR, CDR2 SFDVKD. The CDR3 runs 16 residues. The V gene lost 2 bases and the J gene lost 9 bases, with 19 bases spanning the gap. DNA for the CDR3: TGTGCCACCAGTGATTCGACAGGTCCAAACTGGGGTGAGCAGTTCTTC. Residues: CATSDSTGPNWGEQFF.

This clonotype was counted ten times or more. The chain employs TRBV20-1 and TRBJ2-3; D gene unclear. CDR3 length: 15 residues. Trimming shortened V by 0 bases and J by 0 bases, and 10 bases separated the two germline ends. CDR1 and CDR2 (germline): DFQATT, SNEGSKA (reference sequence). CDR3 coding DNA: TGCAGTGCTAGAGATCGGGTTTTGAGCACAGATACGCAGTATTTT. Translated, it gives CSARDRVLSTDTQYF.

The rearrangement uses TRBV5-1 and TRBJ2-3; 10 nucleotides match TRBD1. The V segment lost 0 bases and the J segment 2 bases; nucleotides outside the gene matches: 3. The CDR3 consists of 16 residues. CDR1 and CDR2 from the germline V gene are SGHRS and YFSETQ. The CDR3 DNA is TGCGCCAGCAGCTTGGGACAGGGGGCGCACACAGATACGCAGTATTTT. Amino acid sequence: CASSLGQGAHTDTQYF.